This TCR beta chain was recovered during a study of identical twins. Ten or more counts support this clonotype. V lost 7 bases and J 2 bases, leaving 8 bases between the germline ends. CDR3 length: 12 residues. TCRdb analysed the 5' RACE reads with MiXCR anew, one entry per CDR3 protein. The data contain approximately 890,000 distinct CDR3 sequences, 9% to 15% of them seen just once; the ten biggest clones take up around 1.6%. The same data also contributed to another study, on yellow fever vaccine responses in identical twins.

This chain links TRBV12-3 or TRBV12-4 with TRBJ1-2, with D unresolved. This clonotype was obtained from a woman younger than 35 in good health. What was sequenced was PBMCs. The CDR3 loop is CASTPANYGYTF. The CDR3 region has the DNA TGTGCCAGCACCCCGGCAAACTATGGCTACACCTTC.